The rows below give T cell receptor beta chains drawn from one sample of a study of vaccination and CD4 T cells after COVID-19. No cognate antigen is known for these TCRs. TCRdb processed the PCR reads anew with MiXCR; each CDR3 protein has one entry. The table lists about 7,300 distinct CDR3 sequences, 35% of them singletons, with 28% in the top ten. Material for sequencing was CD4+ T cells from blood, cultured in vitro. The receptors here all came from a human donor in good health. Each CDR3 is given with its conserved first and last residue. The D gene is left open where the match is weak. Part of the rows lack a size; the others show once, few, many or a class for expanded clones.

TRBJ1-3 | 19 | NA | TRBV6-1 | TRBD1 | CASRPYRGSGAFSGNTIYF
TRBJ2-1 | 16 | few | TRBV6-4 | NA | CASSDSARSSYNEQFF
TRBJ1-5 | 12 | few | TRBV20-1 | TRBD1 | CSGDRRNQPQHF
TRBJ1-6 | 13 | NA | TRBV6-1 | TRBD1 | CATRDRDNSPLHF
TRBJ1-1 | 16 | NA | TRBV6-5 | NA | CASSYSSGGLTTEAFF
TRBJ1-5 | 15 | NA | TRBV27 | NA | CASSLSGGCNQPQHF
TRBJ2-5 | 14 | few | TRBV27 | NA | CASSPGWGGETQYF
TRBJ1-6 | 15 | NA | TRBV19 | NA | CASSNTAPLNSPLHF
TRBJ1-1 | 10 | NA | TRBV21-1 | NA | CASSSSRVFF
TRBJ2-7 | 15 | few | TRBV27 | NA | CASSRLAGSWDEQYF
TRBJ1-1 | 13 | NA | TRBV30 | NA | CAWSVKGFPEAFF
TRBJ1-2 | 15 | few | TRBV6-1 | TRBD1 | CASSVRDRADYGYTF
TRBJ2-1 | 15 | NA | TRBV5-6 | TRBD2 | CASSPGLGTHNEQFF
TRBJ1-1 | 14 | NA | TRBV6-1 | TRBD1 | CASSRTGSQTEAFF
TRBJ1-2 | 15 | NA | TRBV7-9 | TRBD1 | CASSSGTEFNYGYTF
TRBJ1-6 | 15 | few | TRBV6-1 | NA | CASSSPLPYNSPLHF
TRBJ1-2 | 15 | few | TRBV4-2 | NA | CASSQDEGDFRGYTF
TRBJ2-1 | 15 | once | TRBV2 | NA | CASSEELGSLYEQFF
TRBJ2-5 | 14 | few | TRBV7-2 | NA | CASSPTVGQETQYF
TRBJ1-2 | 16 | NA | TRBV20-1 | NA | CSASLRGGGLGYGYTF
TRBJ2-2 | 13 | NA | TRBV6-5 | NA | CASSYSPTGELFF
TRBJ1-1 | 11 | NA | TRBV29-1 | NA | CSALLNTEAFF
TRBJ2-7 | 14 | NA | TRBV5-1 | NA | CASSPDRARYEQYF
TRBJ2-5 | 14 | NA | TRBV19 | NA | CASSISGGPETQYF
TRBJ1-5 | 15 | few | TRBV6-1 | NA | CASSGSRSVNQPQHF